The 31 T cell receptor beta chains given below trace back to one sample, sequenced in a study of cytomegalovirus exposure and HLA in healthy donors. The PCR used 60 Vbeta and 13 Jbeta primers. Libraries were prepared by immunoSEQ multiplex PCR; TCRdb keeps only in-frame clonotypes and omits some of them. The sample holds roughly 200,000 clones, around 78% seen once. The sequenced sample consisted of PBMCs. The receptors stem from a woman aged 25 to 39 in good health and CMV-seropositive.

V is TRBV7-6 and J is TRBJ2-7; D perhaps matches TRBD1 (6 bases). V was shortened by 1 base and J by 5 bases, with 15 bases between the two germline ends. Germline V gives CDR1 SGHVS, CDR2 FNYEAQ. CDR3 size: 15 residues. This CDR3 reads CASSLGPGVGNEQYF. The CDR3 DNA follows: TGTGCCAGCAGCTTAGGTCCAGGGGTTGGGAACGAGCAGTACTTC. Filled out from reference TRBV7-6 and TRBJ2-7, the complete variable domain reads GAGVSQSPRYKVTKRGQDVALRCDPISGHVSLYWYRQALGQGPEFLTYFNYEAQQDKSGLPNDRFSAERPEGSISTLTIQRTEQRDSAMYRCASSLGPGVGNEQYFGPGTRLTVT.

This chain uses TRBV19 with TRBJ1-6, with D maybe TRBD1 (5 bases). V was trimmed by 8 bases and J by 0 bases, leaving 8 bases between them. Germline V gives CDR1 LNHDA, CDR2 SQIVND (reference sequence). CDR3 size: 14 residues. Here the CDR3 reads CASRQSSYNSPLHF. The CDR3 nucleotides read TGTGCCAGTCGACAGAGCTCCTATAATTCACCCCTCCACTTT.

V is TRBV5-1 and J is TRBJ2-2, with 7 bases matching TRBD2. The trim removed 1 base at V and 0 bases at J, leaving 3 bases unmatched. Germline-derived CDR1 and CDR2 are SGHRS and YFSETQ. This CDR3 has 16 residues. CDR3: CASSLSGTANTGELFF. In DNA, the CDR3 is TGCGCCAGCAGCTTGAGCGGGACGGCGAACACCGGGGAGCTGTTTTTT.

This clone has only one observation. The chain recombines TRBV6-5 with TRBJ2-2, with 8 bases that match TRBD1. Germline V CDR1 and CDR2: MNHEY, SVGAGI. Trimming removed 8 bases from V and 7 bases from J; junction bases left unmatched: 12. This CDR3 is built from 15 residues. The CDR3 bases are TGTGCCAGCGGACCCGGACAGGGCGCAGACGGGGAGCTGTTTTTT. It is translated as CASGPGQGADGELFF.

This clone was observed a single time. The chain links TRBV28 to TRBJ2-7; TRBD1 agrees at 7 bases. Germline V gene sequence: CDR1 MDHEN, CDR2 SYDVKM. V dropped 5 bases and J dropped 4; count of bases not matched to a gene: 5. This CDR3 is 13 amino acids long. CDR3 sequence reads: CASSPRGYYEQYF. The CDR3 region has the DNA TGTGCCAGCAGTCCCAGGGGGTATTACGAGCAGTACTTC.

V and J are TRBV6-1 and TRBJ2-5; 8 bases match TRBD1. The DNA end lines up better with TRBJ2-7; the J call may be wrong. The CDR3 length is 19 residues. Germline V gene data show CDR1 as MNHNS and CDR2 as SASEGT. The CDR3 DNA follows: TGTGCCAGCAGTGAAGCGCCCTTTCGGACAGGGCCTAAGACCTACGAGCAGTACTTC. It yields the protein CASSEAPFRTGPKTYEQYF.

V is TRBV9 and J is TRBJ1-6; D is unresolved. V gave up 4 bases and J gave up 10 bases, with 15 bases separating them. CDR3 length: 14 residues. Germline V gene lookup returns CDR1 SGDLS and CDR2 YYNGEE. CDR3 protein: CASSPRVGGSPLHF. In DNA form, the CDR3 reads TGTGCCAGCAGCCCACGAGTGGGAGGATCACCCCTCCACTTT.

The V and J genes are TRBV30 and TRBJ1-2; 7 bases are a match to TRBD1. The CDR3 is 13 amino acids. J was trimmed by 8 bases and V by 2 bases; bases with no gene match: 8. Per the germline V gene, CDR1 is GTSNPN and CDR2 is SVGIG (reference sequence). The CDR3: CAWSLRTGRGYTF. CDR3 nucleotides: TGTGCCTGGAGTCTTCGGACAGGTCGGGGCTACACCTTC.

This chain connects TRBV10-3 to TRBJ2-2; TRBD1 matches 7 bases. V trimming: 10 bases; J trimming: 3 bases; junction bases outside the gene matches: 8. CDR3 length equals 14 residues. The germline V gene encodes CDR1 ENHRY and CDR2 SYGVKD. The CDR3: CATSLQGDTGELFF. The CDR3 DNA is TGTGCCACATCTTTGCAGGGGGACACCGGGGAGCTGTTTTTT.

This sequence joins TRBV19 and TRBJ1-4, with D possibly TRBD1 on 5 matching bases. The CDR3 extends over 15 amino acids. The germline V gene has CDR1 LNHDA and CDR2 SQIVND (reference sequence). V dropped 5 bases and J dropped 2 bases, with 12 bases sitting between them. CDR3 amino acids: CASSSLGGTNEKLFF. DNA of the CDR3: TGTGCCAGTAGTTCCCTTGGGGGGACTAATGAAAAACTGTTTTTT. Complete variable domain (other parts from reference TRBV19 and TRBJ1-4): DGGITQSPKYLFRKEGQNVTLSCEQNLNHDAMYWYRQDPGQGLRLIYYSQIVNDFQKGDIAEGYSVSREKKESFPLTVTSAQKNPTAFYLCASSSLGGTNEKLFFGSGTQLSVL.

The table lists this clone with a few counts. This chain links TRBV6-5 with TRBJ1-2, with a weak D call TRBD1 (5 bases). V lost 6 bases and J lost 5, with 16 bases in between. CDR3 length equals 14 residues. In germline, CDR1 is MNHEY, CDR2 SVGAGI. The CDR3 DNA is TGTGCCAGCAGCTCCAGGGCCTTATCGTATGGCTACACCTTC. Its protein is CASSSRALSYGYTF.

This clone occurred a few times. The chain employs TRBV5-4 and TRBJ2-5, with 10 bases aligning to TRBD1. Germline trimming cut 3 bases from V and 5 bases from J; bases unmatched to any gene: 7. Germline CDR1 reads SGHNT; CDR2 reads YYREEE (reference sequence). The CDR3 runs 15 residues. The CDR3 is CASSSRTGGMETQYF. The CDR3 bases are TGTGCCAGCAGCTCTCGGACAGGGGGGATGGAGACCCAGTACTTC.

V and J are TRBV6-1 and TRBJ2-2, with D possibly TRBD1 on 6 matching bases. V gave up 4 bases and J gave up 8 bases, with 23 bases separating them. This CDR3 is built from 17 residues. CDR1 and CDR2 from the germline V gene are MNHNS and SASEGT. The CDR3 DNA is TGTGCCAGCAGTGCCCAAACAGGGTCTGGGGAGAAGGGGGAGCTGTTTTTT. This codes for CASSAQTGSGEKGELFF.

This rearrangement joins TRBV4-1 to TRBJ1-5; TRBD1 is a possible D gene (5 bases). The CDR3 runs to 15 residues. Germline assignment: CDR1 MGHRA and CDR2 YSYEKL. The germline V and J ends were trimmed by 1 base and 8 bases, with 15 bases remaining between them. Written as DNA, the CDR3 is TGCGCCAGCAGCCAAGGGGGCAGCTACTTGGAGCCCCAGCATTTT. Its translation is CASSQGGSYLEPQHF.

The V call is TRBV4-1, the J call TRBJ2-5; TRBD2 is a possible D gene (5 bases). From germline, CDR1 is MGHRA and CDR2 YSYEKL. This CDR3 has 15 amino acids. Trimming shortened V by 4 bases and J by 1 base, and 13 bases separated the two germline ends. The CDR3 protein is CASSLGVTLQETQYF. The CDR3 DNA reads TGCGCCAGCAGCCTCGGGGTGACACTCCAAGAGACCCAGTACTTC.

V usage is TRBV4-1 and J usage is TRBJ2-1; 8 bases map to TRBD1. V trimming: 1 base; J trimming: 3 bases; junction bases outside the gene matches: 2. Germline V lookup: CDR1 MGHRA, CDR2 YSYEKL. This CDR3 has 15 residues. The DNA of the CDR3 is TGCGCCAGCAGCCAAGCGGACAGGGACTACAATGAGCAGTTCTTC. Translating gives CASSQADRDYNEQFF.

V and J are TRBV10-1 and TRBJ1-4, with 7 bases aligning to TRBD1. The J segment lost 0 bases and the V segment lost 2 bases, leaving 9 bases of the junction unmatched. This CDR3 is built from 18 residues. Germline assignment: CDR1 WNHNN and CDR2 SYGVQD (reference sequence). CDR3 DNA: TGCGCCAGCAGTGAGCCCGGGACAGAGGATGCAACTAATGAAAAACTGTTTTTT. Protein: CASSEPGTEDATNEKLFF.

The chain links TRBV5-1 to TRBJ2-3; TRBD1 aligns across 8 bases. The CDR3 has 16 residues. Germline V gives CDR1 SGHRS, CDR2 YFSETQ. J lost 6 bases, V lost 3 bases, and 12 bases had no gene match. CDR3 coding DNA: TGCGCCAGCAGCTCATGGACAGGGAGTAAGTCGGATACGCAGTATTTT. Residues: CASSSWTGSKSDTQYF.

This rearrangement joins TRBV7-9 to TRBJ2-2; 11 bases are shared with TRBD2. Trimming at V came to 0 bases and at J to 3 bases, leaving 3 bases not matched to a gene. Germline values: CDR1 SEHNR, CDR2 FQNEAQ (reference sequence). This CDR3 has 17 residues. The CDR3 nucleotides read TGTGCCAGCAGCTTAGCTAGCGGGAGGGCTTACACCGGGGAGCTGTTTTTT. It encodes CASSLASGRAYTGELFF.

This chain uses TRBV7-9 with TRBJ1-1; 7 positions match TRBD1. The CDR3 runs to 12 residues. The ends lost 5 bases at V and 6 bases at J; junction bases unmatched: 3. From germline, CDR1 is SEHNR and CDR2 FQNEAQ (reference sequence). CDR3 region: CASSNQGAEAFF. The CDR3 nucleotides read TGTGCCAGCAGCAATCAGGGGGCTGAAGCTTTCTTT.

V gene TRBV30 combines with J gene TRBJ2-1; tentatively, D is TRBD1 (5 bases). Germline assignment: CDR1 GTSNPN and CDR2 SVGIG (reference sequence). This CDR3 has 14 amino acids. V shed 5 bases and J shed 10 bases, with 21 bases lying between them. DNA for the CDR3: TGTGCCTGGGGCCTCGGGCAGATCCAGGGCGAGCAGTTCTTC. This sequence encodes CAWGLGQIQGEQFF.

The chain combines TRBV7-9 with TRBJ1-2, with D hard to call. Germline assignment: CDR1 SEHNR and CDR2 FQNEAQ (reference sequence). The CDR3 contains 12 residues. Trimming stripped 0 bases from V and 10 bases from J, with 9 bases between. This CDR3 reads CASSLARVHYTF. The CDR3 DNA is TGTGCCAGCAGCTTAGCGCGGGTCCACTACACCTTC.

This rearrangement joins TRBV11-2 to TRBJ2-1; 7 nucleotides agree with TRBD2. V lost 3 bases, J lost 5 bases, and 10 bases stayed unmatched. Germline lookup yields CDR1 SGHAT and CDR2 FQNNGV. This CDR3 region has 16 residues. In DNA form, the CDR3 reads TGTGCCAGCAGCTTTCAGTGGGGGGGTTGGGACAATGAGCAGTTCTTC. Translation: CASSFQWGGWDNEQFF.

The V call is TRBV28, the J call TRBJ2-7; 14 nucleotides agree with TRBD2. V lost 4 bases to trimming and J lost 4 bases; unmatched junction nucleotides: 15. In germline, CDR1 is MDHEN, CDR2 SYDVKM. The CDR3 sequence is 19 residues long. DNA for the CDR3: TGTGCCAGCAGTTACGCTCCTGGGACTAGCGGGAGCGGTAGGTACGAGCAGTACTTC. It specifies CASSYAPGTSGSGRYEQYF.

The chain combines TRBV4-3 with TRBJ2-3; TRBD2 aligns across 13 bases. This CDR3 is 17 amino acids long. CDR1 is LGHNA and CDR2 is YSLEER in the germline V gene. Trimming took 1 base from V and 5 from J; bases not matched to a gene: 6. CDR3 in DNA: TGCGCCAGCAGCCAAGGCCAGGGACTAGCGGGATTAGATACGCAGTATTTT. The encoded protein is CASSQGQGLAGLDTQYF.

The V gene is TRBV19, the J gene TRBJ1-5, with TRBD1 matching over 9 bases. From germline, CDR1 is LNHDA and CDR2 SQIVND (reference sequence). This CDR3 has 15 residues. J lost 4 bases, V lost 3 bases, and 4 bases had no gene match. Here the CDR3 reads CASSITGQGNQPQHF. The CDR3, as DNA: TGTGCCAGTAGTATTACGGGACAGGGAAATCAGCCCCAGCATTTT.

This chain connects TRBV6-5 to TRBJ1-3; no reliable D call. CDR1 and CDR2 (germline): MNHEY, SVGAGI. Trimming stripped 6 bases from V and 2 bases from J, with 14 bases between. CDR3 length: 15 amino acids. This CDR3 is CASSSGSLTGNTIYF. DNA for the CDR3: TGTGCCAGCAGCTCCGGGTCCCTCACTGGAAACACCATATATTTT.

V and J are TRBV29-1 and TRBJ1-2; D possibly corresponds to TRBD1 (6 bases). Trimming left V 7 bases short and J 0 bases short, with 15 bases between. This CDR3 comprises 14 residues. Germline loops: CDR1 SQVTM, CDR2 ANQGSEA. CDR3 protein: CSAAVGAANYGYTF. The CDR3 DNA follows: TGCAGCGCCGCCGTGGGGGCAGCTAACTATGGCTACACCTTC.

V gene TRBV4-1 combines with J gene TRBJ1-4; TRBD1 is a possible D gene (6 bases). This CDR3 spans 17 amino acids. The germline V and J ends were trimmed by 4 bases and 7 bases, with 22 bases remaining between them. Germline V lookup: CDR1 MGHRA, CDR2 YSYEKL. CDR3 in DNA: TGCGCCAGCAGCCCTCCCGTGACAGGTCCCCGCGGTGAAAAACTGTTTTTT. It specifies CASSPPVTGPRGEKLFF.

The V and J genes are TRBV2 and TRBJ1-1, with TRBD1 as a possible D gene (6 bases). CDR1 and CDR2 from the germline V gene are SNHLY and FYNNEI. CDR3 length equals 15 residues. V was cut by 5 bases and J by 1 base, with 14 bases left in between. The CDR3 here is CASSPRGYPNTEAFF. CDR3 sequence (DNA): TGTGCCAGCAGTCCTAGGGGGTACCCGAACACTGAAGCTTTCTTT.

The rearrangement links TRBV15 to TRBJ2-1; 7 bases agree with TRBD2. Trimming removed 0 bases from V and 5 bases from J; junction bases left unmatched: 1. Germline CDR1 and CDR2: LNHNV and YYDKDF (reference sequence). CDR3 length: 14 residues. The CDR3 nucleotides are TGTGCCACCAGCAGAGACGGGGGGAACAATGAGCAGTTCTTC. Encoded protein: CATSRDGGNNEQFF.